This T cell receptor beta chain was identified during a study of T cells in localized non-small cell lung cancer. General observations from the study: Only one tumor region went through sequencing, so heterogeneity may still be there. Longer overall survival accompanied higher blood T cell density. Paired adjacent lung recovered a median approximately 57 of the top 100 tumor clones. There was higher T cell clonality in uninvolved adjacent lung than in tumor, and it was highest there.

TCRdb keeps only in-frame clones here, not all; method: immunoSEQ multiplex PCR. The sample lists approximately 3,100 clones, about 30% occurring once. Between the trimmed V and J ends, which lost 8 bases and 2 bases, there was a span of 22 bases. This CDR3 spans 16 amino acids. The V gene's germline CDR1 is KGHSH and CDR2 LQKENI. As concerns this clone: Its antigen is not identified.

The sample in question was lung tumor tissue, obtained before any cancer treatment. The TCR was taken from a woman aged 35 to 69 with stage I squamous cell lung carcinoma. The chain has TRBV18 and TRBJ2-7; D may be TRBD1 (6 bases). The CDR3 region has the DNA TGTGCCAGCGCGCACGCTCACAGGGACCTTGCCTACGAGCAGTACTTC. It yields the protein CASAHAHRDLAYEQYF.